These 27 T cell receptor beta chains originate from one sample sequenced in a study of CD8 T cells in Susac syndrome. Reverse transcription of about 0.45 to 1 ug RNA used random hexamers. TCRdb analysed the immunoSEQ multiplex PCR reads with MiXCR anew, one entry per CDR3 protein. The table has about 120,000 distinct CDR3 sequences, about 93% seen once; the top ten hold about 0.098%. The sample was CD4+ T cells from PBMCs. The receptors derive from a human donor in good health.

The chain employs TRBV7-2 and TRBJ1-1; D call uncertain. Trimming stripped 1 base from V and 4 bases from J, with 10 bases between. CDR3 length: 14 amino acids. Germline V gives CDR1 SGHTA, CDR2 FQGNSA. This CDR3 is CASSLVGSVTEAFF. CDR3 sequence (DNA): TGTGCCAGCAGCTTAGTCGGGTCAGTCACTGAAGCTTTCTTT. Filled out from reference TRBV7-2 and TRBJ1-1, the complete variable domain reads GAGVSQSPSNKVTEKGKDVELRCDPISGHTALYWYRQSLGQGLEFLIYFQGNSAPDKSGLPSDRFSAERTGGSVSTLTIQRTQQEDSAVYLCASSLVGSVTEAFFGQGTRLTVV.

The CDR3 reads CATRGTVIEGANVLTF. DNA for the CDR3: TGTGCCACTAGGGGGACGGTCATTGAAGGGGCCAACGTCCTGACTTTC. The chain links TRBV6-1 to TRBJ2-6, with D possibly being TRBD1 (6 bases). The germline V and J ends were trimmed by 10 bases and 4 bases, with 20 bases remaining between them. The germline V gene has CDR1 MNHNS and CDR2 SASEGT. The CDR3 is made up of 16 amino acids.

The chain uses TRBV27 and TRBJ2-1; TRBD2 matches at 8 bases. V was pared by 5 bases and J by 1 base, with 4 bases of the junction left unmatched. The germline V gene has CDR1 MNHEY and CDR2 SMNVEV (reference sequence). The CDR3 contains 15 residues. CDR3 DNA sequence: TGTGCCAGCAGTATCCAGCGGGAGTCCTACAATGAGCAGTTCTTC. It is translated as CASSIQRESYNEQFF.

The chain has TRBV12-3 or TRBV12-4 and TRBJ2-5; 13 nucleotides line up with TRBD2. The ends lost 7 bases at V and 5 bases at J; junction bases unmatched: 4. The CDR3 sequence is 14 residues long. CDR3 nucleotide sequence: TGTGCCAGCACCAAACTAGCGGGAGGGGAGACCCAGTACTTC. It is translated as CASTKLAGGETQYF.

The chain joins TRBV7-2 to TRBJ2-5; D is uncertain. V gave up 4 bases and J gave up 2 bases, with 8 bases separating them. Germline-derived CDR1 and CDR2 are SGHTA and FQGNSA. The CDR3 extends over 13 amino acids. This CDR3 reads CASSSVIQETQYF. The CDR3 DNA follows: TGTGCCAGCAGCTCCGTAATACAAGAGACCCAGTACTTC.

This chain joins TRBV7-8 and TRBJ2-3; 11 nucleotides align to TRBD2. Germline lookup yields CDR1 SGHVS and CDR2 FQNEAQ. Trimming removed 4 bases from V and 0 bases from J; junction bases left unmatched: 9. The CDR3 runs 18 residues. For the CDR3, the DNA is TGTGCCAGCAGCTCGGGACTAGCGGCCGCCGCTAGCACAGATACGCAGTATTTT. Its translation is CASSSGLAAAASTDTQYF.

The chain combines TRBV30 with TRBJ2-5, with D possibly TRBD1 on 5 matching bases. This CDR3 region has 14 residues. Germline V gives CDR1 GTSNPN, CDR2 SVGIG (reference sequence). Trimming took 2 bases from V and 2 from J, leaving 12 bases between them. In DNA form, the CDR3 reads TGTGCCTGGAGTCGACAGAGTTCACAAGAGACCCAGTACTTC. Its protein is CAWSRQSSQETQYF.

The J gene is TRBJ2-1, the V gene TRBV27, with 9 bases fitting TRBD2. Germline lookup yields CDR1 MNHEY and CDR2 SMNVEV (reference sequence). With V trimmed by 9 bases and J by 4 bases, 13 bases remained unmatched. CDR3 length: 16 residues. The CDR3 region has the DNA TGTGCCAGTAGAATAGCGGGAGTAGGCTTATACAATGAGCAGTTCTTC. Translating it yields CASRIAGVGLYNEQFF.

There are a few counts of this clonotype. The V call is TRBV19, the J call TRBJ2-1; maybe TRBD2 (6 bases). CDR1 LNHDA and CDR2 SQIVND come from the germline V gene (reference sequence). This CDR3 has 15 amino acids. The V end was cut by 3 bases, the J end by 0 bases, with 9 bases between. In DNA form, the CDR3 reads TGTGCCAGTAGTATCGTAGCGGACTCCTACAATGAGCAGTTCTTC. Its translation is CASSIVADSYNEQFF. The full variable domain, with the rest looked up from reference TRBV19 and TRBJ2-1, is DGGITQSPKYLFRKEGQNVTLSCEQNLNHDAMYWYRQDPGQGLRLIYYSQIVNDFQKGDIAEGYSVSREKKESFPLTVTSAQKNPTAFYLCASSIVADSYNEQFFGPGTRLTVL.

The rearrangement links TRBV29-1 to TRBJ2-2; 7 positions match TRBD2. The V and J ends lost 4 bases and 4 bases, in that order; junction bases with no gene match: 6. CDR3 length equals 14 residues. Germline CDR1 SQVTM, CDR2 ANQGSEA. CDR3 coding DNA: TGCAGCGTTGTCGGGGGGACCGGCACCGGGGAGCTGTTTTTT. This translates into CSVVGGTGTGELFF.

V gene TRBV30 combines with J gene TRBJ1-6, with D perhaps matching TRBD1 (5 bases). The CDR3 has 13 residues. Germline V CDR1 and CDR2: GTSNPN, SVGIG (reference sequence). V was trimmed by 1 base and J by 10 bases, leaving 11 bases between them. CDR3 coding DNA: TGTGCCTGGAGTGAAGGGGCTGGGTCACCCCTCCACTTT. Its protein product is CAWSEGAGSPLHF.

The chain combines TRBV27 with TRBJ2-7, with 10 bases fitting TRBD1. J was trimmed by 0 bases and V by 4 bases; bases with no gene match: 0. The CDR3 length is 14 residues. The germline V gene has CDR1 MNHEY and CDR2 SMNVEV (reference sequence). In nucleotides, the CDR3 is TGTGCCAGCAGTTGGGACAGGGGCTCCTACGAGCAGTACTTC. Translation: CASSWDRGSYEQYF.

The chain has TRBV7-9 and TRBJ2-4; the match to TRBD1 covers 8 bases. V gave up 5 bases and J gave up 0 bases; unmatched junction bases: 15. Germline V CDR1 and CDR2: SEHNR, FQNEAQ (reference sequence). The CDR3 sequence is 19 residues long. The CDR3 coding sequence is TGTGCCAGCAGCCAACGACAGGGGCCGCTCCTCGTAGCCAAAAACATTCAGTACTTC. Residues: CASSQRQGPLLVAKNIQYF. The whole variable domain, filled in from reference TRBV7-9 and TRBJ2-4, reads DTGVSQNPRHKITKRGQNVTFRCDPISEHNRLYWYRQTLGQGPEFLTYFQNEAQLEKSRLLSDRFSAERPKGSFSTLEIQRTEQGDSAMYLCASSQRQGPLLVAKNIQYFGAGTRLSVL.

This rearrangement joins TRBV10-3 to TRBJ1-1; unclear D gene. Germline V CDR1 and CDR2: ENHRY, SYGVKD. The V and J ends lost 8 bases and 1 base respectively, with 11 bases between them. This CDR3 has 13 residues. The CDR3 nucleotides are TGTGCCATCCAGTTCGCCGGGAACACTGAAGCTTTCTTT. Translation: CAIQFAGNTEAFF.

This sequence joins TRBV20-1 and TRBJ2-7; the D is unclear. The germline gives CDR1 DFQATT, CDR2 SNEGSKA (reference sequence). V lost 4 bases and J 5 bases, leaving 12 bases between the germline ends. The CDR3 extends over 12 amino acids. CDR3 coding DNA: TGCAGTGCTATCCTACCTGGCCACGAGCAGTACTTC. This translates into CSAILPGHEQYF.

The V call is TRBV20-1, the J call TRBJ2-5; the D is unclear. The CDR3 runs 11 residues. Per the germline V gene, CDR1 is DFQATT and CDR2 is SNEGSKA (reference sequence). The V end was cut by 3 bases, the J end by 5 bases, with 7 bases between. The DNA for the CDR3 is TGCAGTGCTAGGACGCTTGAGACCCAGTACTTC. It encodes CSARTLETQYF.

V is TRBV3-1 and J is TRBJ2-1; D is uncertain. Germline V gives CDR1 LGHDT, CDR2 YNNKEL (reference sequence). V shed 2 bases and J shed 12 bases, with 11 bases lying between them. The CDR3 has 12 amino acids. CDR3: CASSQPRAPQFF. The DNA for the CDR3 is TGTGCCAGCAGCCAACCTCGAGCCCCGCAGTTCTTC.

The rearrangement joins TRBV5-1 to TRBJ2-3, with TRBD2 identical over 12 bases. V shed 6 bases, J shed 2 bases, and the junction held 4 bases outside the gene matches. Germline lookup yields CDR1 SGHRS and CDR2 YFSETQ. The CDR3 extends over 15 amino acids. The CDR3, as DNA: TGCGCCAGCACCGCTAGCGGGAGGGCCACAGATACGCAGTATTTT. This codes for CASTASGRATDTQYF.

This clonotype was counted once. The chain has TRBV2 and TRBJ1-5; D perhaps matches TRBD1 (6 bases). With 3 bases removed from V and 3 bases from J, the gap between germline ends came to 18 bases. The CDR3 runs to 17 residues. In germline, CDR1 is SNHLY, CDR2 FYNNEI. The CDR3 here is CASSDWAGAGINQPQHF. The CDR3 region has the DNA TGTGCCAGCAGTGATTGGGCAGGGGCTGGGATCAATCAGCCCCAGCATTTT.

The CDR3 nucleotides read TGTGCCAGCAGCTTCGGAAACACCGGGGAGCTGTTTTTT. This encodes CASSFGNTGELFF. The chain combines TRBV13 with TRBJ2-2; D remains unclear. The CDR3 sequence is 13 residues long. Trimming shortened V by 3 bases and J by 2 bases, and 4 bases separated the two germline ends. The germline V gene has CDR1 PRHDT and CDR2 FYEKMQ (reference sequence). The variable domain in full, completed from reference TRBV13 and TRBJ2-2, reads AAGVIQSPRHLIKEKRETATLKCYPIPRHDTVYWYQQGPGQDPQFLISFYEKMQSDKGSIPDRFSAQQFSDYHSELNMSSLELGDSALYFCASSFGNTGELFFGEGSRLTVL.

CDR3: CAWTQSTDTQYF. As DNA, the CDR3 is TGTGCCTGGACTCAAAGCACAGATACGCAGTATTTT. The J gene is TRBJ2-3, the V gene TRBV30; no clear D gene. V was shortened by 4 bases and J by 0 bases, with 5 bases between the two germline ends. This CDR3 spans 12 amino acids. Germline V gene lookup returns CDR1 GTSNPN and CDR2 SVGIG (reference sequence).

The CDR3 loop reads CASSPRGGRWARGTQYF. The CDR3, as DNA: TGTGCCAGCAGTCCCCGAGGGGGGAGATGGGCCCGGGGTACGCAGTATTTT. The chain is built from TRBV28 and TRBJ2-3; TRBD1 or TRBD2 may be the D gene (6 bases each). The V gene's germline CDR1 is MDHEN and CDR2 SYDVKM. The V and J ends lost 5 bases and 8 bases respectively, with 26 bases between them. CDR3 size: 17 residues.

The chain uses TRBV27 and TRBJ2-2; D is ambiguous. Germline values: CDR1 MNHEY, CDR2 SMNVEV (reference sequence). The V gene lost 5 bases and the J gene lost 1 base, with 14 bases spanning the gap. The CDR3 has 16 amino acids. The CDR3, as DNA: TGTGCCAGCAGTATCCGCAGGTATTGGAACACCGGGGAGCTGTTTTTT. It encodes CASSIRRYWNTGELFF.

V and J are TRBV3-1 and TRBJ2-2, with D possibly TRBD2 on 6 matching bases. The V and J ends lost 3 bases and 0 bases respectively, with 8 bases between them. CDR1 is LGHDT and CDR2 is YNNKEL in the germline V gene (reference sequence). The CDR3 spans 15 residues. The CDR3 loop reads CASSHGEANTGELFF. The CDR3 region has the DNA TGTGCCAGCAGCCATGGGGAGGCGAACACCGGGGAGCTGTTTTTT.

This clonotype showed up just once. The V gene is TRBV9, the J gene TRBJ2-7; no definite D call. Germline lookup yields CDR1 SGDLS and CDR2 YYNGEE. This CDR3 region has 14 residues. The V end was cut by 3 bases, the J end by 0 bases, with 10 bases between. CDR3 sequence reads: CASSANAVSYEQYF. As DNA, the CDR3 is TGTGCCAGCAGCGCCAACGCGGTCTCCTACGAGCAGTACTTC.

The chain combines TRBV28 with TRBJ2-7, with D uncertain. The ends were cut back, 2 bases at V and 6 bases at J, with 8 bases in the middle. CDR1 is MDHEN, CDR2 SYDVKM, per germline. The CDR3 is 12 residues long. In nucleotides, the CDR3 is TGTGCCAGCAGTTTACTCCTCGCCGAGCAGTACTTC. Its protein product is CASSLLLAEQYF.

This clonotype was picked up a small number of times. This chain connects TRBV6-1 to TRBJ2-7; no clear D gene. The CDR3 extends over 14 amino acids. CDR1 is MNHNS and CDR2 is SASEGT in the germline V gene. The ends were cut back, 4 bases at V and 0 bases at J, with 10 bases in the middle. CDR3 amino acids: CASSGAASSYEQYF. DNA of the CDR3: TGTGCCAGCAGTGGGGCTGCGAGCTCCTACGAGCAGTACTTC.